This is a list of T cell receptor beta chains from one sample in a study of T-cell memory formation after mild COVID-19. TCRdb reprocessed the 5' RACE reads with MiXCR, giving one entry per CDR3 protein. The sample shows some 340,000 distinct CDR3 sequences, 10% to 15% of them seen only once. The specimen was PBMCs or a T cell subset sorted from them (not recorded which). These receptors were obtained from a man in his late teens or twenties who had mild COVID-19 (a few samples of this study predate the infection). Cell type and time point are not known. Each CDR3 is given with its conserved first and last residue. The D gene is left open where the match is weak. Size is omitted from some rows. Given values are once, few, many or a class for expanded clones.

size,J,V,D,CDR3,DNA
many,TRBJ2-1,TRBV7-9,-,CASRNSYNEQFF,TGTGCCAGTCGGAATTCTTACAATGAGCAGTTCTTC
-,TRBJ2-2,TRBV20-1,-,CSARDLNTGELFF,TGCAGTGCTAGAGATCTGAACACCGGGGAGCTGTTTTTT
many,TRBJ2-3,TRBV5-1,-,CASSSDSTDTQYF,TGTGCCAGCAGCTCCGACAGCACAGATACGCAGTATTTT
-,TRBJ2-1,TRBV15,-,CATSRAMSNWDEQFF,TGTGCCACCAGCAGAGCTATGTCAAACTGGGATGAGCAGTTCTTC
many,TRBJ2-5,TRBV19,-,CASSETVSETQYF,TGTGCCAGTAGTGAGACAGTTTCGGAGACCCAGTACTTC
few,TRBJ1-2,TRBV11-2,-,CASSPGWGKADGYTF,TGTGCCAGCAGCCCCGGGTGGGGGAAGGCGGATGGCTACACCTTC
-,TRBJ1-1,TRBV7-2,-,CASIERLGIRRNTEAFF,TGTGCCAGCATAGAACGTCTGGGAATCAGGAGAAACACTGAAGCTTTCTTT
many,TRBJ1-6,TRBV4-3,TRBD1,CASSHRTGRVNSPLHF,TGCGCCAGCAGCCACCGGACAGGGCGGGTTAATTCACCCCTCCACTTT
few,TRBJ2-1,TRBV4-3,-,CASSPQGALNEQFF,TGCGCCAGCAGCCCTCAAGGGGCCCTTAATGAGCAGTTCTTC
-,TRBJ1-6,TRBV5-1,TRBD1,CASSVYGQGNSPLHF,TGCGCCAGCAGCGTTTATGGACAGGGTAATTCACCCCTCCACTTT
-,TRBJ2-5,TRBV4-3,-,CASSQDPQVGYQETQYF,TGCGCCAGCAGCCAAGATCCCCAGGTGGGGTACCAAGAGACCCAGTACTTC
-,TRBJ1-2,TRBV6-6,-,CASSPGGDIMGYTF,TGTGCCAGCAGCCCGGGGGGAGACATTATGGGCTACACCTTC
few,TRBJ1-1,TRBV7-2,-,CASSLVGGVTEAFF,TGTGCCAGCAGCTTAGTGGGGGGCGTCACTGAAGCTTTCTTT
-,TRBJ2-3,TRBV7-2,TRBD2,CASSYRPGGGTDTQYF,TGTGCCAGCAGCTACCGTCCGGGGGGGGGCACAGATACGCAGTATTTT
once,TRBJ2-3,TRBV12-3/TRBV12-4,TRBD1,CASSLEQGITDTQYF,TGTGCCAGCAGTTTAGAACAGGGGATCACAGATACGCAGTATTTT
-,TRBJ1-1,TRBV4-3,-,CASSQGGNLEAFF,TGCGCCAGCAGCCAGGGGGGTAACCTTGAAGCTTTCTTT
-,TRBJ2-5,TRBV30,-,CAAHPGQGQETQYF,TGTGCCGCGCACCCGGGCCAGGGACAAGAGACCCAGTACTTC
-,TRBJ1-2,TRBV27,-,CASSSALAPGYGYTF,TGTGCCAGCAGTTCTGCACTGGCCCCCGGCTATGGCTACACCTTC
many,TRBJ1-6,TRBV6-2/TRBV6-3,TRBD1,CASSSPFSGGNSPLHF,TGTGCCAGCAGTTCTCCCTTTTCAGGGGGCAATTCACCCCTCCACTTT
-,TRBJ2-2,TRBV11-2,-,CASSDIKSGHGELFF,TGTGCCAGCAGCGATATTAAGTCAGGGCACGGGGAGCTGTTTTTT
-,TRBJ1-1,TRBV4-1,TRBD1,CASSPGQELNTEAFF,TGCGCCAGCAGCCCCGGACAGGAGTTGAACACTGAAGCTTTCTTT
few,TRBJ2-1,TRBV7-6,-,CASSLEVADTYNEQFF,TGTGCCAGCAGCTTAGAGGTAGCGGACACCTACAATGAGCAGTTCTTC
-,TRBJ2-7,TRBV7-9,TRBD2,CASSLSGRSYEQYF,TGTGCCAGCAGCTTAAGCGGGAGGAGCTACGAGCAGTACTTC
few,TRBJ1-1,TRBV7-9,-,CASSSPGARVTEAFF,TGTGCCAGCAGTAGTCCGGGGGCGCGGGTCACTGAAGCTTTCTTT
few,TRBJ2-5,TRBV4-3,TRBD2,CASSRERVASGEGETQYF,TGCGCCAGCAGCCGAGAGAGGGTGGCTAGCGGGGAGGGAGAGACCCAGTACTTC
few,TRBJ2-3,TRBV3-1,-,CASSQDGGAGTDTQYF,TGTGCCAGCAGCCAAGATGGCGGAGCAGGGACAGATACGCAGTATTTT
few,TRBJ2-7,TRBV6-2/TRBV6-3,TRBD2,CASTPRGLAGFYEQYF,TGTGCCAGCACCCCCCGGGGACTAGCGGGGTTCTACGAGCAGTACTTC
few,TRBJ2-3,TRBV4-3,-,CASSRARLAVPDTQYF,TGCGCCAGCAGCCGAGCCCGACTGGCGGTCCCAGATACGCAGTATTTT
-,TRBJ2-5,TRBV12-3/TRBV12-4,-,CASSSPKETQYF,TGTGCCAGCAGCTCCCCCAAAGAGACCCAGTACTTC